This T cell receptor (beta chain) was sequenced in a study of cytomegalovirus exposure and HLA in healthy donors. Broader study findings: Later genetic work tied a missense DCLRE1C variant to beta-chain V and J trimming. Later on, an analysis found that several of the most significant clusters appeared to be linked to common viral pathogens, which included parvovirus B19. Exclusion as indistinguishable affected some V segments, including TRBV6-2 and TRBV6-3.

V lost 2 bases, J lost 7 bases, and 9 bases lay in between. The CDR3 runs 13 residues. Germline CDR1 reads MDHEN; CDR2 reads SYDVKM. Researchers ran the PCR with 60 Vbeta and 13 Jbeta primers. Original processing methods: In a later analysis, 80 million to 100 million unique TCR beta chains included roughly 11 million shared by two or more donors. The table came from immunoSEQ multiplex PCR; TCRdb's copy has only in-frame clones and leaves some out. That table gives V, J and clone size, and the DNA gave D and trimming. Of about 130,000 clones in the sample, around four fifths were seen once. Turning to this clone: Its target is not known.

Sequenced material: PBMCs. This sequence was found in a woman aged 35 to 49 in good health and CMV-seropositive. The chain recombines TRBV28 with TRBJ1-5; D is ambiguous. The CDR3 loop is CASSLNNMQPQHF. The CDR3 DNA sequence: TGTGCCAGCAGTTTAAATAATATGCAGCCCCAGCATTTT.